This T cell receptor beta chain was recorded in a study of cytomegalovirus exposure and HLA in healthy donors. V gave up 11 bases and J gave up 2 bases, with 19 bases separating them. The CDR3 is made up of 14 amino acids. Germline V gene lookup returns CDR1 LNHDA and CDR2 SQIVND (reference sequence). In the PCR, 60 Vbeta and 13 Jbeta primers were used. Only in-frame clones appear in the TCRdb table, and some are missing; sequencing was by immunoSEQ multiplex PCR. This table has about 240,000 clones, about 80% appearing once. This receptor was obtained from an older woman in good health and CMV-seropositive. The chain carries TRBV19 and TRBJ2-7; D is perhaps TRBD2 (6 bases). Material: PBMCs. This CDR3 reads CASREEGGPYEQYF. CDR3 nucleotides: TGTGCCTCAAGAGAGGAGGGAGGCCCCTACGAGCAGTACTTC.